This TCR beta chain derives from a study of OX40 agonist ivuxolimab in advanced cancers. The CDR3 consists of 12 residues. Between the trimmed V and J ends, which lost 8 bases and 4 bases, there was a span of 8 bases. Germline CDR1 and CDR2: SGHTA and FQGNSA. Clones were sequenced by immunoSEQ multiplex PCR, and TCRdb holds only the in-frame ones, with some missing. The profile covers some 86,000 clones, with around 84% appearing a single time and around 6% taken by the ten largest. The chain links TRBV7-2 to TRBJ2-2; no clear D. The starting material was CD4+ or CD8+ T cells sorted from blood, obtained in a trial of the OX40 agonist ivuxolimab. This sequence was found in an adult with an advanced solid tumor such as melanoma, head and neck, liver or kidney cancer. In DNA form, the CDR3 reads TGTGCCAGCTCTAGGGCCACCGGGGAGCTGTTTTTT. Protein sequence: CASSRATGELFF. Complete variable domain (other parts from reference TRBV7-2 and TRBJ2-2): GAGVSQSPSNKVTEKGKDVELRCDPISGHTALYWYRQSLGQGLEFLIYFQGNSAPDKSGLPSDRFSAERTGGSVSTLTIQRTQQEDSAVYLCASSRATGELFFGEGSRLTVL.